This T cell receptor beta chain was captured by sequencing in a study of blood T cell repertoires in COVID-19 (TCRdb year 2020). A note on the overall study: Collaborator samples came from the United States, Italy and Spain and covered acute and convalescent phases of COVID-19. Sample metadata almost always included a de-identified subject ID, COVID-19 status, age in years and sex. The samples were drawn from two sources: the first 160 participants of the ongoing ImmuneRACE study, and over 1,000 subjects contributed by 6 global collaborators. The repertoires were released in a freely available public database intended as a resource for research on the immune response to SARS-CoV-2. The dataset comprised deeply sampled blood TCRbeta repertoires from subjects exposed to, actively infected with, or recovered from COVID-19. The prospective study material was composed of cDNA or gDNA derived from T cells, B-cell-depleted T cells, or PBMCs. Where available, HLA class I and class II types were obtained from metadata supplied by the sample provider rather than from assay-based typing.

The collaborating institutions used their own protocols to collect whole blood in K2EDTA tubes. Collaborator samples were shipped for TCRbeta analysis as frozen whole blood, isolated PBMCs, or DNA extracted from either sample type. Overall study outcomes, separate from this receptor: The amount of clinical and demographic metadata varied by source and participant and was provided uncurated.

The immunoSEQ Assay, a bias-controlled multiplex PCR, was used to amplify TCRbeta CDR3 regions from genomic DNA. The paper's processing steps were these. Nucleated cell counts per sample were estimated from amplification of reference gene primers within the assay. Sequence reads were collapsed and filtered to measure the absolute abundance of every unique TCRbeta CDR3 rearrangement. For each sample, productive Simpson clonality was calculated as the square root of Simpson's diversity index across productive rearrangements. Imported from immuneACCESS, the table was reduced by TCRdb to in-frame sequences with V and J called. These copies leave out some clones; in studies compared against another copy, an unresolved V gene accounts for under half, and the cause of the remainder is not known. The V and J calls and clone size are taken from that table; D and trimming were inferred from the DNA. Here the sample has 60,000 to 70,000 clones; more than 75% occur a single time. Together, the top ten hold about 1.2% of the sample.

About this clone itself: Its specific antigen is unknown. No much larger clone exists at a distance of one base, and base qualities are not known.

The germline V end is reduced by 6 bases and the J end by 1 base; junction bases left unmatched: 10. The germline V gene (reference sequence) specifies LNHDA as CDR1 and SQIVND as CDR2. Spanning cysteine to phenylalanine, the CDR3 consists of 18 amino acids. The CDR3 DNA has 54 bases and is translated from base 1. This sequence originates from an older woman with acute or convalescent COVID-19. Input material: peripheral blood. The chain is assembled from TRBV19 and TRBJ2-4; a stretch of 12 junction bases matches TRBD1. Read as DNA, the sequence is TGTGCCAGTAGCGCCGGGACAGGGGGCCTCGGGGCCAAAAACATTCAGTACTTC. Translated, this is CASSAGTGGLGAKNIQYF.